The 16 T cell receptor beta chains below all came from one sample that was sequenced in a study of regulatory T cells in long-lasting Graves disease. CDR3 regions were amplified by Arm-PCR using iRepertoire HTBI primers to build TCR beta libraries. TCRdb itself ran the multiplex PCR reads through MiXCR, one entry per CDR3 protein. This sample has 400,000 to 600,000 distinct CDR3 sequences, with roughly a fifth found just once. Time point here: persistent/refractory GD, antithyroid drugs over 5 years with positive TRAb. The TCR library was prepared using RNA isolated from PBMCs. The source material was peripheral blood mononuclear cells (PBMCs), sampled when the disease was refractory, from a patient treated with antithyroid drugs. The receptors here all came from a female donor with Graves disease.

The rearrangement links TRBV7-3 to TRBJ2-2, with 7 positions matching TRBD1. The CDR3 covers 17 residues. The germline V gene has CDR1 SGHTA and CDR2 FQGTGA. V was pared by 5 bases and J by 2 bases, with 11 bases of the junction left unmatched. The DNA for the CDR3 is TGTGCCAGCAGCACCATGGCCGGGACAGATAACACCGGGGAGCTGTTTTTT. It translates to CASSTMAGTDNTGELFF.

This clonotype was detected ten times or more. Sequence at one end of the junction differs from germline and may be a read error. The chain has TRBV5-1 and TRBJ1-2; 7 bases map to TRBD1. Germline CDR1 reads SGHRS; CDR2 reads YFSETQ. This CDR3 is built from 15 residues. The CDR3 DNA follows: TGTGCCAGCAGCTTGGATGGACAGGAGCCTCATGGCTACACCTTC. Its translation: CASSLDGQEPHGYTF.

This clonotype was counted ten times or more. The chain is built from TRBV28 and TRBJ1-2, with D hard to call. Per germline, CDR1 MDHEN and CDR2 SYDVKM. This CDR3 is built from 11 residues. The V end was cut by 5 bases, the J end by 8 bases, with 9 bases between. The CDR3 DNA sequence: TGTGCCAGCAGTCCGAACCAGGGCTACACCTTC. This encodes CASSPNQGYTF.

The V call is TRBV7-2, the J call TRBJ2-2, with TRBD2 identical over 11 bases. J lost 13 bases, V lost 5 bases, and 18 bases had no gene match. Germline CDR1 and CDR2: SGHTA and FQGNSA. This CDR3 is 17 amino acids long. The CDR3 protein is CASSPTGSGGEYKGLFF. CDR3 in DNA: TGTGCCAGCAGCCCGACGGGTAGCGGGGGGGAGTATAAGGGGCTGTTTTTT.

Concerning this clonotype itself: One end of the junction fails to match germline, which may point to a read error. V usage is TRBV28 and J usage is TRBJ1-3; D is unclear. The CDR3 covers 16 residues. The germline V gene encodes CDR1 MDHEN and CDR2 SYDVKM. In DNA, the CDR3 is TGTGCCAGCTACGGCAACCTCGGCATCTCTGGAAACACCACATATTTT. It yields the protein CASYGNLGISGNTTYF. Supplemented by reference TRBV28 and TRBJ1-3, the full variable domain reads DVKVTQSSRYLVKRTGEKVFLECVQDMDHENMFWYRQDPGLGLRLIYFSYDVKMKEKGDIPEGYSVSREKKERFSLILESASTNQTSMYLCASYGNLGISGNTTYFGEGSWLTVV.

The table lists this clonotype with many counts. This sequence joins TRBV2 and TRBJ2-2; D is unclear. The germline V gene has CDR1 SNHLY and CDR2 FYNNEI. The CDR3 contains 13 residues. Between the trimmed V and J ends, which lost 2 bases and 6 bases, there was a span of 7 bases. In DNA, the CDR3 is TGTGCCAGCAGTGAACACCAGGCCGGGGAGCTGTTTTTT. Translating gives CASSEHQAGELFF.

This clonotype was found many times. This chain connects TRBV2 to TRBJ2-3; 15 nucleotides agree with TRBD2. J lost 6 bases, V lost 8 bases, and 6 bases had no gene match. The germline V gene has CDR1 SNHLY and CDR2 FYNNEI. This CDR3 has 15 amino acids. The CDR3 nucleotides are TGTGCCAGCGGAGGACTAGCGGGGGGGCGGGATACGCAGTATTTT. Amino acids: CASGGLAGGRDTQYF.

V and J are TRBV3-1 and TRBJ1-1; 8 bases fit TRBD1. CDR3 length equals 16 residues. The V gene's germline CDR1 is LGHDT and CDR2 YNNKEL (reference sequence). V shed 4 bases, J shed 0 bases, and the junction held 7 bases outside the gene matches. CDR3 bases: TGTGCCAGCAGCCCCTGGGACAGGAGGATGAACACTGAAGCTTTCTTT. Its protein product is CASSPWDRRMNTEAFF. Drawing the rest from reference TRBV3-1 and TRBJ1-1, the complete variable domain is DTAVSQTPKYLVTQMGNDKSIKCEQNLGHDTMYWYKQDSKKFLKIMFSYNNKELIINETVPNRFSPKSPDKAHLNLHINSLELGDSAVYFCASSPWDRRMNTEAFFGQGTRLTVV.

V usage is TRBV11-2 and J usage is TRBJ2-6; D ambiguous. Looked up from germline, CDR1 is SGHAT and CDR2 is FQNNGV. V lost 1 base, J lost 3 bases, and 7 bases lay in between. The CDR3 is 15 residues long. CDR3 region: CASSLGRGGANVLTF. CDR3 DNA: TGTGCCAGCAGCTTAGGCCGCGGTGGGGCCAACGTCCTGACTTTC. The variable domain in full, completed from reference TRBV11-2 and TRBJ2-6, reads EAGVAQSPRYKIIEKRQSVAFWCNPISGHATLYWYQQILGQGPKLLIQFQNNGVVDDSQLPKDRFSAERLKGVDSTLKIQPAKLEDSAVYLCASSLGRGGANVLTFGAGSRLTVL.

CDR3 nucleotides: TGTGCCAGTAGTATAAGTTTTGGACAGGTATCCTACAATGAGCAGTTCTTC. As protein: CASSISFGQVSYNEQFF. J is TRBJ2-1 and V is TRBV19; 7 bases map to TRBD1. Germline V lookup: CDR1 LNHDA, CDR2 SQIVND (reference sequence). V gave up 2 bases and J gave up 1 base; unmatched junction bases: 8. This CDR3 comprises 17 residues.

The sample holds many counts of this clonotype. The rearrangement joins TRBV7-9 to TRBJ2-5; 10 bases map to TRBD1. Germline CDR1 SEHNR, CDR2 FQNEAQ (reference sequence). The CDR3 is 16 amino acids. V lost 3 bases and J lost 2; bases outside the gene matches: 6. The CDR3 DNA sequence: TGTGCCAGCAGCTTCCGGACAGGGGGAAGGCAAGAGACCCAGTACTTC. Protein sequence: CASSFRTGGRQETQYF.

This clonotype was picked up many times. The rearrangement links TRBV27 to TRBJ2-7; 12 bases fit TRBD2. The trim removed 5 bases at V and 0 bases at J, leaving 2 bases unmatched. Germline values: CDR1 MNHEY, CDR2 SMNVEV (reference sequence). The CDR3 has 15 residues. Here the CDR3 DNA reads TGTGCCAGCAGTCTAGCGGGAGGGATCTCCTACGAGCAGTACTTC. Its translation: CASSLAGGISYEQYF.

With regard to this clonotype: A much larger clone sits a single nucleotide away, making a read error possible. This chain links TRBV24-1 with TRBJ2-7, with D unclear. Per the germline V gene, CDR1 is KGHDR and CDR2 is SFDVKD. The CDR3 contains 16 residues. The CDR3 DNA sequence: TGTGCCACCAGTGATCCATCGCAGACCTCCGCCTACAAGCAGTACTTC. Its translation: CATSDPSQTSAYKQYF.

On this clonotype itself: A much larger clone sits a single nucleotide away, making a read error possible. The chain carries TRBV11-2 and TRBJ2-7; D might be TRBD2 (5 bases). CDR3 length: 15 residues. Per germline, CDR1 SGHAT and CDR2 FQNNGV. This chain's CDR3 is CASSLDGSPVEERYF. Written as DNA, the CDR3 is TGTGCCAGCAGCTTAGACGGGTCACCCGTGGAGGAGCGGTACTTC. Complete variable domain (other parts from reference TRBV11-2 and TRBJ2-7): EAGVAQSPRYKIIEKRQSVAFWCNPISGHATLYWYQQILGQGPKLLIQFQNNGVVDDSQLPKDRFSAERLKGVDSTLKIQPAKLEDSAVYLCASSLDGSPVEERYFGPGTRLTVT.

This clonotype has ten or more counts. The chain uses TRBV7-2 and TRBJ2-7; TRBD2 agrees at 9 bases. CDR1 is SGHTA, CDR2 FQGNSA, per germline. The CDR3 has 14 amino acids. The junction had 5 bases not matched to a gene; V was cut back by 5 bases and J by 3 bases. The CDR3 loop reads CASSATSGNYEQYF. The CDR3 nucleotides read TGTGCCAGCAGCGCGACTAGCGGTAACTACGAGCAGTACTTC.

This clonotype occurred many times. The chain recombines TRBV20-1 with TRBJ2-2; D may be TRBD2 (6 bases). Looked up from germline, CDR1 is DFQATT and CDR2 is SNEGSKA (reference sequence). The CDR3 runs to 18 residues. V was shortened by 0 bases and J by 0 bases, with 17 bases between the two germline ends. The CDR3 region is CSARDPLSSEANTGELFF. CDR3 DNA: TGCAGTGCTAGAGATCCCCTCTCTAGCGAGGCGAACACCGGGGAGCTGTTTTTT.